The entry below describes one T cell receptor (beta chain). Its antigen is unknown. These data come from a study of shared clonotypes between healthy human individuals. Study-wide findings and caveats: The researchers took only blood, and tissue repertoires probably look different.

The protocol was immunoSEQ multiplex PCR, while the TCRdb copy is restricted to in-frame clones and leaves out a portion. The table includes 950,000 to 1,200,000 clones, about 80% detected once. This CDR3 has 15 amino acids. Germline V lookup: CDR1 KGHSH, CDR2 LQKENI. V lost 0 bases and J 1 base, leaving 9 bases between the germline ends. This chain connects TRBV18 to TRBJ1-1; D is ambiguous. The sample comprised memory CD4+ T cells from PBMCs. Subset specified: CD45RA-negative fraction. The origin of this receptor is a man younger than 35 in good health. Some clones in this sample may be carry-over from other donors' samples. The CDR3 spells CASSPPSSGNTEAFF. CDR3 nucleotides: TGTGCCAGCTCACCACCCTCTTCCGGGAACACTGAAGCTTTCTTT. The variable domain in full, completed from reference TRBV18 and TRBJ1-1, reads NAGVMQNPRHLVRRRGQEARLRCSPMKGHSHVYWYRQLPEEGLKFMVYLQKENIIDESGMPKERFSAEFPKEGPSILRIQQVVRGDSAAYFCASSPPSSGNTEAFFGQGTRLTVV.